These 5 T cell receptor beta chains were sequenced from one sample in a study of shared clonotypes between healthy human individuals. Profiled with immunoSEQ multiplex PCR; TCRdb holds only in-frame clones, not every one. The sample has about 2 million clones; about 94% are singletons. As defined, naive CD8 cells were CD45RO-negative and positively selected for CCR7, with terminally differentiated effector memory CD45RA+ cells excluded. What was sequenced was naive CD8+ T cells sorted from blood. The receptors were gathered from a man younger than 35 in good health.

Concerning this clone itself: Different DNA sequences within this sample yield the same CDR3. CDR3 region: CASSLGQNTGELFF. DNA for the CDR3: TGTGCCAGCAGTTTAGGACAGAACACCGGGGAGCTGTTTTTT. The chain has TRBV27 and TRBJ2-2, with D possibly being TRBD1 (5 bases). This CDR3 spans 14 amino acids. V shed 2 bases and J shed 1 base, with 5 bases lying between them. Per the germline V gene, CDR1 is MNHEY and CDR2 is SMNVEV (reference sequence).

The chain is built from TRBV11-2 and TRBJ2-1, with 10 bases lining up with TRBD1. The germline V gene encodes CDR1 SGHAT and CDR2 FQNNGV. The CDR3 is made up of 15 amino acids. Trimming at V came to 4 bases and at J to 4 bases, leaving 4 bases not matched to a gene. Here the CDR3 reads CASSYGTGAYNEQFF. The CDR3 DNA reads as TGTGCCAGCAGCTACGGGACAGGGGCTTACAATGAGCAGTTCTTC.

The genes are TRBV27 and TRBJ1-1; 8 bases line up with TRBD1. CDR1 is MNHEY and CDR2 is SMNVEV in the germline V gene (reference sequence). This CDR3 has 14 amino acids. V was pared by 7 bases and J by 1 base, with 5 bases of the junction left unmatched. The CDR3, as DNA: TGTGCCAGCACCATGACAGGGGCGAACACTGAAGCTTTCTTT. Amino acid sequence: CASTMTGANTEAFF.

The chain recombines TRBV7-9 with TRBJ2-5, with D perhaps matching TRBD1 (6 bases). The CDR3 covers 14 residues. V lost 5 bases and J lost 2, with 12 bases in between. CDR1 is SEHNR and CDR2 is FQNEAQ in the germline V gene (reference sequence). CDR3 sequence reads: CASSHQGGQETQYF. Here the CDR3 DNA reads TGTGCCAGCAGCCATCAAGGGGGACAAGAGACCCAGTACTTC. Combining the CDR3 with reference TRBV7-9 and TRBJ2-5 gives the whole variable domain DTGVSQNPRHKITKRGQNVTFRCDPISEHNRLYWYRQTLGQGPEFLTYFQNEAQLEKSRLLSDRFSAERPKGSFSTLEIQRTEQGDSAMYLCASSHQGGQETQYFGPGTRLLVL.

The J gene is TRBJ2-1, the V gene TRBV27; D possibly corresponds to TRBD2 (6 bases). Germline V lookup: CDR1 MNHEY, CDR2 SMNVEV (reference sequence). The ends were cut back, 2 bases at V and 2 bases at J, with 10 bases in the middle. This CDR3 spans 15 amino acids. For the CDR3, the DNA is TGTGCCAGCAGTTTAGCGGGAACCCCCTACAATGAGCAGTTCTTC. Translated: CASSLAGTPYNEQFF.